This T cell receptor beta chain appears in the sequencing data of a study of cytomegalovirus exposure and HLA in healthy donors. Findings of the study overall: Across donors, most TCRs were seen rarely, yet some public ones were widespread.

Per germline, CDR1 SNHLY and CDR2 FYNNEI. The CDR3 is made up of 14 amino acids. Trimming removed 4 bases at V and 8 bases at J, with 15 bases between. The data were produced by immunoSEQ multiplex PCR, yet TCRdb's version contains in-frame clones alone and is incomplete. Of 90,000 to 100,000 clones listed, around nine tenths are singletons. About this clone: Antigen specificity is unknown.

The TCR was taken from a woman aged 25 to 39 in good health and CMV-seronegative. The rearrangement uses TRBV2 and TRBJ2-1, with D tentatively TRBD2 (6 bases). The sample consisted of PBMCs. The DNA for the CDR3 is TGTGCCAGCAGTGTGGGTGTCAGGGACTATGAGCAGTTCTTC. Amino acid sequence: CASSVGVRDYEQFF.